The 29 T cell receptor beta chains given below trace back to one sample, sequenced in a study of shared T cell receptors in the human thymus. Method: immunoSEQ multiplex PCR; TCRdb's copy keeps in-frame clones and lacks some. The top ten clones hold over 0.008% of a sample with some 760,000 clones, 80% to 90% of them seen once. These same records also appear under a second study, on human thymus T cells.

Sequencing was performed on thymocytes. The receptor source for this set is a girl less than two years old with a congenital heart defect.

Only a few counts were recorded for this clone. The DNA for the CDR3 is TGTGCCAGCAGCCCACGACAGGGGGCCAACACTGAAGCTTTCTTT. It encodes CASSPRQGANTEAFF. The J gene is TRBJ1-1, the V gene TRBV7-2; the match to TRBD1 covers 10 bases. With 5 bases clipped from V and 2 bases from J, the junction kept 5 bases outside the gene matches. Germline V lookup: CDR1 SGHTA, CDR2 FQGNSA. The CDR3 runs 15 residues.

The V gene is TRBV7-9, the J gene TRBJ2-5, with D perhaps TRBD2 (7 bases). Per germline, CDR1 SEHNR and CDR2 FQNEAQ (reference sequence). This CDR3 is built from 15 residues. The V and J ends lost 1 base and 5 bases respectively, with 14 bases between them. The CDR3, as DNA: TGTGCCAGCAGCTTAGGTCCGGGGGGCCGGGAGACCCAGTACTTC. Residues: CASSLGPGGRETQYF. Drawing the rest from reference TRBV7-9 and TRBJ2-5, the complete variable domain is DTGVSQNPRHKITKRGQNVTFRCDPISEHNRLYWYRQTLGQGPEFLTYFQNEAQLEKSRLLSDRFSAERPKGSFSTLEIQRTEQGDSAMYLCASSLGPGGRETQYFGPGTRLLVL.

The chain employs TRBV21-1 and TRBJ1-5; TRBD1 is the table's D call and was not checked against the DNA. TRBV21-1 is deemed a pseudogene. This CDR3 is 17 amino acids long. The CDR3 loop reads CASVSPLLTGGARGQHF. CDR3 coding DNA: TGTGCCAGCGTTTCACCACTCCTCACAGGGGGGGCAAGAGGCCAGCATTTT.

This rearrangement joins TRBV28 to TRBJ1-1, with D perhaps TRBD1 (5 bases). The CDR3 length is 15 residues. V gave up 0 bases and J gave up 1 base, with 9 bases separating them. Germline V gene lookup returns CDR1 MDHEN and CDR2 SYDVKM. CDR3 sequence: CASSLCGGGNTEAFF. CDR3 DNA sequence: TGTGCCAGCAGTTTATGCGGGGGAGGGAACACTGAAGCTTTCTTT.

The rearrangement joins TRBV7-2 to TRBJ2-3; 9 nucleotides agree with TRBD1. The CDR3 length is 17 residues. J lost 1 base, V lost 4 bases, and 9 bases had no gene match. Looked up from germline, CDR1 is SGHTA and CDR2 is FQGNSA. The CDR3 region is CASSSNPGTGCTDTQYF. The CDR3 DNA reads as TGTGCCAGCAGCTCGAATCCCGGGACAGGGTGCACAGATACGCAGTATTTT.

This chain connects TRBV6-1 to TRBJ1-2; D gene unclear. CDR3 length equals 13 residues. Looked up from germline, CDR1 is MNHNS and CDR2 is SASEGT. V lost 3 bases and J 2 bases, leaving 7 bases between the germline ends. The CDR3 loop is CASSDGRNYGYTF. As DNA, the CDR3 is TGTGCCAGCAGTGACGGCAGGAACTATGGCTACACCTTC.

The chain employs TRBV7-4 and TRBJ1-6; D unresolved. The CDR3 has 19 amino acids. V lost 4 bases and J 7 bases, leaving 26 bases between the germline ends. Germline assignment: CDR1 SGHVT and CDR2 SQSDAQ. This CDR3 is CASSSLLIRDPHPNSPLHF. As DNA, the CDR3 is TGTGCCAGCAGCTCCTTGTTGATCCGGGATCCGCACCCCAATTCACCCCTCCACTTT.

The chain has TRBV5-6 and TRBJ2-5; 7 bases map to TRBD1. The CDR3 sequence is 16 residues long. Germline V CDR1 and CDR2: SGHDT, YYEEEE. Unmatched junction bases numbered 10, after V lost 3 bases and J lost 2 bases. DNA for the CDR3: TGTGCCAGCAGCTACATCTGGGGCAGGGGGCAAGAGACCCAGTACTTC. As protein: CASSYIWGRGQETQYF. The whole variable domain, remainder taken from reference TRBV5-6 and TRBJ2-5, is DAGVTQSPTHLIKTRGQQVTLRCSPKSGHDTVSWYQQALGQGPQFIFQYYEEEERQRGNFPDRFSGHQFPNYSSELNVNALLLGDSALYLCASSYIWGRGQETQYFGPGTRLLVL.

The chain couples TRBV5-6 to TRBJ2-2; D is possibly TRBD1 (5 bases). Trimming cost V 3 bases and J 8 bases, with 29 bases left between them. Looked up from germline, CDR1 is SGHDT and CDR2 is YYEEEE. CDR3 length: 19 residues. The CDR3 DNA is TGTGCCAGCAGCTATGGGCAGGGTAGAGATACCCGAAGGATAGGGGAGCTGTTTTTT. As protein: CASSYGQGRDTRRIGELFF.

The V call is TRBV19, the J call TRBJ1-1; D is undetermined. Germline CDR1 LNHDA, CDR2 SQIVND (reference sequence). V was pared by 5 bases and J by 6 bases, with 16 bases between. This CDR3 has 14 amino acids. The CDR3 DNA is TGTGCCAGTAGTTTCCTATGGGAGGGAGCTGAAGCTTTCTTT. The encoded protein is CASSFLWEGAEAFF.

This rearrangement joins TRBV5-1 to TRBJ2-3; 9 positions agree with TRBD1. The trim removed 5 bases at V and 14 bases at J, leaving 9 bases unmatched. The CDR3 length is 12 residues. CDR1 and CDR2 (germline): SGHRS, YFSETQ. CDR3 amino acids: CASSQPGQGLYF. CDR3 bases: TGCGCCAGCAGTCAACCGGGACAGGGATTGTATTTT.

V gene TRBV25-1 combines with J gene TRBJ2-3; 8 nucleotides align to TRBD1. Germline values: CDR1 MGHDK, CDR2 SYGVNS. The CDR3 runs 15 residues. Trimming removed 3 bases from V and 7 bases from J; junction bases left unmatched: 9. CDR3 nucleotides: TGTGCCAGCAGTGACCAGGGGGCCGGGGGACATACGCAGTATTTT. It is translated as CASSDQGAGGHTQYF.

The chain has TRBV11-2 and TRBJ2-1, with unresolved D. Trimming removed 0 bases from V and 2 bases from J, with 8 bases in between. CDR3 length: 15 residues. Germline CDR1 is SGHAT and CDR2 is FQNNGV. This CDR3 reads CASSLEWSAYNEQFF. The CDR3 DNA reads TGTGCCAGCAGCTTAGAGTGGTCAGCCTACAATGAGCAGTTCTTC.

The chain carries TRBV4-1 and TRBJ2-5; D is perhaps TRBD2 (6 bases). The DNA end is a closer match to TRBJ2-7, so the J assignment may be wrong. This CDR3 comprises 17 residues. The V gene's germline CDR1 is MGHRA and CDR2 YSYEKL. DNA for the CDR3: TGCGCCAGCAGCCAAGCAAGAATCTGGGAGGACTCCTACGAGCAGTACTTC. Translated: CASSQARIWEDSYEQYF.

The CDR3 region is CAISSGQGRFTEAFF. CDR3 in DNA: TGTGCCATCAGCAGCGGACAGGGCCGGTTTACTGAAGCTTTCTTT. The chain combines TRBV10-3 with TRBJ1-1; TRBD1 matches 8 bases. J gave up 5 bases and V 6 bases, and 11 bases lay outside the gene matches. The CDR3 contains 15 residues. Germline V CDR1 and CDR2: ENHRY, SYGVKD.

The rearrangement uses TRBV28 and TRBJ1-2; D is perhaps TRBD1 (5 bases). The length of the CDR3 is 12 residues. CDR1 MDHEN and CDR2 SYDVKM come from the germline V gene. V was cut by 3 bases and J by 12 bases, with 14 bases left in between. The DNA of the CDR3 is TGTGCCAGCAGTTTGCGGGGCCTTGGTGACACCTTC. It specifies CASSLRGLGDTF.

This chain uses TRBV7-9 with TRBJ2-2, with TRBD1 matching 9 bases. The CDR3 runs to 16 residues. The trim removed 3 bases at V and 6 bases at J, leaving 8 bases unmatched. CDR1 and CDR2 from the germline V gene are SEHNR and FQNEAQ (reference sequence). The CDR3 DNA sequence: TGTGCCAGCAGCTTCCTCGACAGGGGGAATGCCGGGGAGCTGTTTTTT. Its protein product is CASSFLDRGNAGELFF. The whole variable domain, remainder taken from reference TRBV7-9 and TRBJ2-2, is DTGVSQNPRHKITKRGQNVTFRCDPISEHNRLYWYRQTLGQGPEFLTYFQNEAQLEKSRLLSDRFSAERPKGSFSTLEIQRTEQGDSAMYLCASSFLDRGNAGELFFGEGSRLTVL.

The chain links TRBV9 to TRBJ1-2, with 8 positions matching TRBD1. V was clipped by 0 bases and J by 0 bases; unmatched bases: 13. Germline V CDR1 and CDR2: SGDLS, YYNGEE. This CDR3 comprises 19 residues. The CDR3: CASSVAETLGTGANYGYTF. The CDR3 DNA follows: TGTGCCAGCAGCGTAGCGGAGACTCTCGGGACAGGAGCTAACTATGGCTACACCTTC.

The chain carries TRBV14 and TRBJ2-5, with 11 bases aligning to TRBD1. J lost 4 bases, V lost 0 bases, and 10 bases had no gene match. This CDR3 is 18 amino acids long. CDR1 is SGHDN, CDR2 FVKESK, per germline. The CDR3 here is CASSQDPRTDRGRETQYF. CDR3 coding DNA: TGTGCCAGCAGCCAAGATCCCCGGACGGACAGGGGGCGAGAGACCCAGTACTTC.

J is TRBJ2-1 and V is TRBV4-3; no firm D call. CDR1 and CDR2 from the germline V gene are LGHNA and YSLEER. This CDR3 comprises 16 residues. V was cut by 0 bases and J by 3 bases, with 12 bases left in between. DNA for the CDR3: TGCGCCAGCAGCCAAGAAAGGCGAGGCAGCTACAATGAGCAGTTCTTC. Translation gives CASSQERRGSYNEQFF.

The chain joins TRBV6-5 to TRBJ2-1; TRBD1 matches 7 bases. The CDR3 runs to 14 residues. V lost 6 bases and J lost 7; bases outside the gene matches: 9. Looked up from germline, CDR1 is MNHEY and CDR2 is SVGAGI. CDR3 loop: CASSRQGFKNEQFF. Written as DNA, the CDR3 is TGTGCCAGCAGCCGACAGGGCTTTAAGAATGAGCAGTTCTTC.

In DNA form, the CDR3 reads TGTGCCAGCAGTGCCTTAGCGGGGATACTCCAAGAGACCCAGTACTTC. Translating it yields CASSALAGILQETQYF. This chain links TRBV6-4 with TRBJ2-5; 8 bases line up with TRBD2. The J segment lost 1 base and the V segment lost 4 bases, leaving 8 bases of the junction unmatched. This CDR3 contains 16 residues. Germline-derived CDR1 and CDR2 are MRHNA and SNTAGT.

This clone was seen a handful of times. This chain links TRBV2 with TRBJ1-1; D not certain. CDR3 length: 13 residues. Germline assignment: CDR1 SNHLY and CDR2 FYNNEI. V was cut by 2 bases and J by 0 bases, with 4 bases left in between. CDR3 amino acids: CASSEHLNTEAFF. CDR3 in DNA: TGTGCCAGCAGTGAACATCTGAACACTGAAGCTTTCTTT.

The rearrangement joins TRBV7-6 to TRBJ1-1; the D gene is possibly TRBD1 (5 bases). Trimming pared 5 bases from V and 1 base from J, leaving 20 bases between. Germline assignment: CDR1 SGHVS and CDR2 FNYEAQ. The CDR3 extends over 17 amino acids. The CDR3 DNA reads TGTGCCAGCAGCAAACGACGCGGGGCCCGGCGGAACACTGAAGCTTTCTTT. Translating it yields CASSKRRGARRNTEAFF.

This clone has just a few counts. V and J are TRBV7-9 and TRBJ2-2; D might be TRBD2 (5 bases). Per germline, CDR1 SEHNR and CDR2 FQNEAQ (reference sequence). CDR3 length equals 14 residues. Deletions cut 5 bases from V and 6 bases from J, with 13 bases between. In DNA form, the CDR3 reads TGTGCCAGCAGCGGCAACACTAGGCCCGGGGAGCTGTTTTTT. Its protein product is CASSGNTRPGELFF.

CDR3 sequence: CSPDEWRGVPSPYEQYF. In DNA, the CDR3 is TGCAGCCCCGACGAGTGGCGGGGGGTCCCTAGCCCCTACGAGCAGTACTTC. The rearrangement joins TRBV29-1 to TRBJ2-7; 8 nucleotides match TRBD2. There are 17 residues in the CDR3. From germline, CDR1 is SQVTM and CDR2 ANQGSEA. With 8 bases clipped from V and 2 bases from J, the junction kept 20 bases outside the gene matches.

CDR3 nucleotides: TGCGCCAGCAGCGCAAGACAGGGGGCTGACGGAAACACCATATATTTT. Protein product: CASSARQGADGNTIYF. The V call is TRBV5-1, the J call TRBJ1-3; 10 bases fit TRBD1. CDR1 is SGHRS and CDR2 is YFSETQ in the germline V gene. The CDR3 sequence is 16 residues long. Trimming took 4 bases from V and 4 from J; bases not matched to a gene: 8. Full variable domain (missing parts from reference TRBV5-1 and TRBJ1-3): KAGVTQTPRYLIKTRGQQVTLSCSPISGHRSVSWYQQTPGQGLQFLFEYFSETQRNKGNFPGRFSGRQFSNSRSEMNVSTLELGDSALYLCASSARQGADGNTIYFGEGSWLTVV.

The chain couples TRBV5-4 to TRBJ2-5, with D hard to call. The CDR3 totals 15 residues. Deletions cut 3 bases from V and 4 bases from J, with 16 bases between. Germline V CDR1 and CDR2: SGHNT, YYREEE (reference sequence). CDR3 bases: TGTGCCAGCAGCTCACCCCCACTACATCCAGAGACCCAGTACTTC. Translated: CASSSPPLHPETQYF.

The genes are TRBV7-6 and TRBJ2-1; TRBD2 agrees at 7 bases. This CDR3 has 16 residues. With 2 bases clipped from V and 8 bases from J, the junction kept 12 bases outside the gene matches. Germline-derived CDR1 and CDR2 are SGHVS and FNYEAQ. This CDR3 reads CASSLFELAAPYEQFF. CDR3 DNA: TGTGCCAGCAGCTTATTCGAGCTAGCGGCCCCCTATGAGCAGTTCTTC.